This TCR beta chain was captured by sequencing in a study of shared clonotypes between healthy human individuals. Study overall: A donor's plate count was three for CD4 naive and three for CD4 memory; CD8 naive had two and CD8 memory one. Study findings and constraints: The four-donor shared clonotypes exceeded non-shared clonotypes in generation probability, with non-shared ones scoring lower.

Sequencing used immunoSEQ multiplex PCR; TCRdb keeps in-frame clones, though not all of them. The profile covers around 2.5 million clones, with over 85% appearing a single time and 0.36% taken by the ten largest. Adults of Caucasian background living in Nashville, Tennessee made up all donors. The CD4+ fraction was divided into a CD45RA+ naive subset and a CD45RA-negative memory subset. On this clone itself: Its antigen is as yet unknown. The same CDR3 is also encoded by other DNA sequences in this sample.

The V gene lost 0 bases and the J gene lost 5 bases, with 8 bases spanning the gap. The CDR3 is made up of 14 amino acids. The germline CDR1 and CDR2 sequences are SGHRS and YFSETQ. This clonotype was obtained from a man younger than 35 in good health. Some clones in this sample may be carry-over from other donors' samples. Sequencing was performed on naive CD4+ T cells from PBMCs. Indicated subset: CD45RA+ positively selected. This chain links TRBV5-1 with TRBJ1-4; D gene uncertain. The CDR3 region is CASSLDARNEKLFF. CDR3 nucleotide sequence: TGCGCCAGCAGCTTGGATGCTAGGAATGAAAAACTGTTTTTT.